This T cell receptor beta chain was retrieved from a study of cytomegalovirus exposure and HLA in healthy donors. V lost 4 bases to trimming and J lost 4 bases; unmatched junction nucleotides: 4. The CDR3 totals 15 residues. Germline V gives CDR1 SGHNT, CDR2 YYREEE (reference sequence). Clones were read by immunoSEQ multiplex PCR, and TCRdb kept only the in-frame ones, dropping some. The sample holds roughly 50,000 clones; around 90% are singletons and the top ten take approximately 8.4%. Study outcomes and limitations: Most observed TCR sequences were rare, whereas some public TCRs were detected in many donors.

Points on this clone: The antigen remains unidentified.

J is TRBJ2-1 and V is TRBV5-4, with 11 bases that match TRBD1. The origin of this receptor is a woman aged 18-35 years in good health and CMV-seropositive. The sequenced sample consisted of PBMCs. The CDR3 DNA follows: TGTGCCAGCAGCGAGGGACAGGGGGGATACAATGAGCAGTTCTTC. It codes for CASSEGQGGYNEQFF.